This T cell receptor beta chain was retrieved from a study of response to subunit inactivated influenza vaccine (dated by TCRdb to the late 2010s). Broadly, across the study: Deep quantitative T cell receptor repertoire profiling was used in the study to track responses to a trivalent subunit inactivated influenza vaccine.

Library preparation used RT-PCR. Sequencing took place on an Illumina HiSeq 2500. TCRdb reprocessed the public reads (quality trimming at Q25 with fastp, clone calling with MiXCR) and kept in-frame beta chains. Entries are consolidated by CDR3 protein sequence, retaining the most common genes and DNA. The sample data list 500,000 to 550,000 distinct CDR3 sequences, and about 7.6% of these were observed just once. 13% of the sample lies in the top ten. Paper-wide results and their limitations: The authors proposed that each seasonal influenza vaccination may bring in only a limited number of new T cells.

CDR1 SGHRS and CDR2 YFSETQ were looked up in the germline V gene. The CDR3 starts with the cysteine, ends with the phenylalanine, and has 14 residues. Just the 42-base CDR3 DNA is kept, in frame starting at base 1. This clonotype was seen many times. What this receptor recognizes is not known. A read error may produce the germline difference seen at one junction end. The receptor's source is a man between 50 and 69 years old who received an inactivated influenza vaccine. Donor details come from another sample of the same person, matched by shared clones. Sequenced here: PBMCs from blood, sampled around 25 months after vaccination. The chain links TRBV5-1 with TRBJ2-1; TRBD2 matches 11 bases in the middle. Read as DNA, the sequence is TGTGCCAGCACTAGCGGGGGAGCTTACAATGAGCAGTTCTTC. This translates into CASTSGGAYNEQFF.